This TCR beta chain stems from a study of prognosis after radiotherapy for stage I lung cancer. Study-wide results and limits: Post-therapy Shannon entropy was lower in patients developing distant metastases following stereotactic body radiation therapy. Reportedly, metastasis status was linked to differences in TRBV and TRBJ usage frequencies. Medians of roughly 9,900 versus 7,200 showed unique TCR clone counts falling after stereotactic body radiation therapy.

This clonotype was found many times. The antigen is unknown. TCR beta CDR3 was amplified from genomic DNA by two-round multiplex PCR. For every TRBV and TRBJ gene, a specific primer was used in first-round PCR. Using its own MiXCR run on the multiplex PCR reads, TCRdb lists one record per CDR3 protein. The sample carries nearly 35,000 distinct CDR3 sequences, about 31% recorded once. Germline V gives CDR1 DFQATT, CDR2 SNEGSKA (reference sequence). The CDR3 covers 16 residues. The ends lost 1 base at V and 2 bases at J; junction bases unmatched: 9. This sample comprised PBMCs, obtained before or after stereotactic body radiation therapy (not recorded which). The chain uses TRBV20-1 and TRBJ2-5; 8 bases agree with TRBD1. This TCR derives from a donor over 45 with non-small cell lung cancer. DNA of the CDR3: TGCAGTGCTAGAGTCCCCCGGACAGGGAAACAAGAGACCCAGTACTTC. It is translated as CSARVPRTGKQETQYF.